The present T cell receptor beta chain was sequenced within a study of PD-L1 blockade in urothelial cancer. Overall study context: Patients had received 0 to 3 prior chemotherapy regimens. Investigators checked blood 3 weeks (second dose) and 6 weeks after treatment start. General study findings and limits: Blood TCR clonality below the median before treatment was a predictor of better survival.

Remarks on this clone: Its antigen is unidentified.

Germline CDR1 is LNHDA and CDR2 is SQIVND (reference sequence). V lost 2 bases and J lost 12; bases outside the gene matches: 6. The CDR3 is made up of 12 amino acids. The repertoire was sequenced with immunoSEQ multiplex PCR; TCRdb's copy has only in-frame clones and lacks some. Found here are about 88,000 clones, around nine tenths of them singletons; the top ten hold 8% to 10%. Anywhere from 1 to 8 samples came from each patient, spanning pretreatment and on-treatment. The material sequenced was PBMCs, taken around atezolizumab (anti-PD-L1) treatment. This sequence joins TRBV19 and TRBJ1-1, with 7 bases lining up with TRBD1. The TCR sequence derives from a man aged 60 to 75 with urothelial cancer. In DNA form, the CDR3 reads TGTGCCAGTAGTATAAGAGGGGGCGAAACTTTCTTT. Its translation: CASSIRGGETFF.